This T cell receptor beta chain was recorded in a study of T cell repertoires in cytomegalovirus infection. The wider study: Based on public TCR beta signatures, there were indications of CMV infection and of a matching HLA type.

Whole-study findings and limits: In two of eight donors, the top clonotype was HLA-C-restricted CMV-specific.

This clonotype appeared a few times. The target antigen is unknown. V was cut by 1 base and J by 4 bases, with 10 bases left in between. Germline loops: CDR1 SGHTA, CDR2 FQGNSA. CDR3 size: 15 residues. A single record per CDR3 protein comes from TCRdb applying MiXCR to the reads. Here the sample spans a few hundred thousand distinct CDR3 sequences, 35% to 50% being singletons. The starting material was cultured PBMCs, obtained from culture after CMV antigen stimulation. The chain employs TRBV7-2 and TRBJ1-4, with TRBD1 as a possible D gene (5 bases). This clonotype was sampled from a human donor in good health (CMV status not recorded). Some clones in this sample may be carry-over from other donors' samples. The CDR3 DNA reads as TGTGCCAGCAGCTTAGGGGGTCAGGGTAATGAAAAACTGTTTTTT. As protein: CASSLGGQGNEKLFF.